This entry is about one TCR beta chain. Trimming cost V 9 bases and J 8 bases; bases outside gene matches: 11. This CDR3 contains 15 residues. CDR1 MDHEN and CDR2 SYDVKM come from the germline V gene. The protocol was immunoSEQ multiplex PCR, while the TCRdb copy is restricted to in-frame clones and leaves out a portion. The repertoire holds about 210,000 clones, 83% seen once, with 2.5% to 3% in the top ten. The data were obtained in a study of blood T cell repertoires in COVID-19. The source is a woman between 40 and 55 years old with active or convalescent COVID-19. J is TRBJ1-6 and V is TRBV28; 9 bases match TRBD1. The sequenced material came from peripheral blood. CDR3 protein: CASTITGGVYSPLHF. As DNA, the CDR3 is TGTGCCAGTACTATAACAGGGGGCGTTTATTCACCCCTCCACTTT.